This entry describes one T cell receptor (beta chain). The data were obtained in a study of T-cell reconstitution after alpha-beta-depleted transplantation in children. Preparation of the TCRbeta library used unique molecular identifiers. TCRdb ran MiXCR on the PCR reads and lists one entry per CDR3 protein. The data hold about 250,000 distinct CDR3 sequences, with 20% to 30% observed a single time. The CDR3 length is 15 residues. Germline CDR1 is SGDLS and CDR2 is YYNGEE. The ends were cut back, 0 bases at V and 5 bases at J, with 11 bases in the middle. The source material was PBMCs, mostly from graft donor cells, sampled 360 days after TCRalphabeta/CD19-depleted stem cell transplant. The chain links TRBV9 to TRBJ1-4; TRBD1 might be the D (6 bases). The origin of this receptor is a female patient aged 2-9 years who had a stem cell transplant for congenital amegakaryocytic thrombocytopenia, so the T cells may come from the graft donor. The CDR3 DNA sequence: TGTGCCAGCAGCGTAGGGGTTCAGGGGAATGAAAAACTGTTTTTT. It codes for CASSVGVQGNEKLFF.